This is a list of T cell receptor beta chains from one sample in a study of regulatory T cells in long-lasting Graves disease. TCRdb independently ran MiXCR on the multiplex PCR reads; one entry per CDR3 protein. The top ten clones hold around 20% of a sample with about 400,000 distinct CDR3 sequences, roughly 17% of them seen once. The data also belong to a second study, concerning T cells in Graves' hyperthyroidism and ophthalmopathy.

The sample in question was peripheral blood mononuclear cells (PBMCs), obtained at new diagnosis, from a patient treated with antithyroid drugs. The receptors come from a woman between 18 and 29 years old with Graves disease. Both conserved end residues are trimmed from each CDR3. Clone size is given for some rows only: seen once, a few or many times, or a class if the clone is expanded.

TRBV10-1	few	TRBJ2-1	ASSESSGQLYNEQF
TRBV18	many	TRBJ1-3	ASSPQGSTGNTIY
TRBV5-1	many	TRBJ2-3	ASSLDGQGGDTQY
TRBV2	many	TRBJ2-7	ASSEGLAVTPYEQY
TRBV5-1	few	TRBJ2-2	ASSFRNRGSGELF
TRBV6-2/TRBV6-3	NA	TRBJ2-7	ASSEADSPYEQY
TRBV11-2	many	TRBJ1-6	ASSTVRGESPLH
TRBV2	many	TRBJ2-3	ASRTDGDTQY
TRBV12-3/TRBV12-4	many	TRBJ1-2	ASSFRRGARGYT
TRBV29-1	NA	TRBJ2-5	SAVAGGQETQY
TRBV27	many	TRBJ2-5	ASSLSWQIQETQY
TRBV3-1	few	TRBJ2-1	ASSQELRGLAGNNEQF
TRBV25-1	NA	TRBJ1-1	ASTGGLGVAF
TRBV7-9	many	TRBJ2-7	ASVLMGEQY
TRBV5-6	many	TRBJ2-5	ASSLSDFTTQY
TRBV29-1	many	TRBJ2-1	SVDGLASNEQF
TRBV28	NA	TRBJ1-4	ASSIQGWELF
TRBV5-4	many	TRBJ2-3	ASSRGLGTQY
TRBV6-1	NA	TRBJ2-7	ASSEATSGGLEQY
TRBV10-1	NA	TRBJ2-7	ASSESGVADEQY
TRBV12-3/TRBV12-4	few	TRBJ1-1	ASVRGYTEAF